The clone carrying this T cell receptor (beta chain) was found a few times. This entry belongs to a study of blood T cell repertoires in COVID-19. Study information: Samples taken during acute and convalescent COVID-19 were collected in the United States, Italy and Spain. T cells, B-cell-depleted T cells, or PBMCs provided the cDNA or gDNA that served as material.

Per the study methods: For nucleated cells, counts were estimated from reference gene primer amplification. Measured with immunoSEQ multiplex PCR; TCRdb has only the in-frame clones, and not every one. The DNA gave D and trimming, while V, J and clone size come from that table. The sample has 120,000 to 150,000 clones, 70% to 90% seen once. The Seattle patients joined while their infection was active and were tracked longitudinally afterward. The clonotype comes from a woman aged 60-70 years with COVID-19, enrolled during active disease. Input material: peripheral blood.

CDR3 bases: TGTGCCAGCAGTTACCGAACAGGCCAGCCCCAGCATTTT. As protein: CASSYRTGQPQHF. The V call is TRBV6-5, the J call TRBJ1-5, with D perhaps TRBD1 (5 bases). CDR3 size: 13 residues. Germline loops: CDR1 MNHEY, CDR2 SVGAGI. V lost 2 bases to trimming and J lost 7 bases, with 9 bases between them.